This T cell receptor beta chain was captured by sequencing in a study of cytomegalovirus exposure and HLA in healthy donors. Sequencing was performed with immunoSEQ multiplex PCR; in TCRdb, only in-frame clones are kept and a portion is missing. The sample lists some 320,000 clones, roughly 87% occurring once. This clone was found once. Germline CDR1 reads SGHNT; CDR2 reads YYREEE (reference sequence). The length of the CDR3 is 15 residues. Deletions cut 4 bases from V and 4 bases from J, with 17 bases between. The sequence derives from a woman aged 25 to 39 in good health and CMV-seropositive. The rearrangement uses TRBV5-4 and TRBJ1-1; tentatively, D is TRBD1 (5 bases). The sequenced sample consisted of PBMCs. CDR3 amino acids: CASSGSGALGTEAFF. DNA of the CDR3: TGTGCCAGCAGCGGTTCCGGGGCCCTGGGCACTGAAGCTTTCTTT.